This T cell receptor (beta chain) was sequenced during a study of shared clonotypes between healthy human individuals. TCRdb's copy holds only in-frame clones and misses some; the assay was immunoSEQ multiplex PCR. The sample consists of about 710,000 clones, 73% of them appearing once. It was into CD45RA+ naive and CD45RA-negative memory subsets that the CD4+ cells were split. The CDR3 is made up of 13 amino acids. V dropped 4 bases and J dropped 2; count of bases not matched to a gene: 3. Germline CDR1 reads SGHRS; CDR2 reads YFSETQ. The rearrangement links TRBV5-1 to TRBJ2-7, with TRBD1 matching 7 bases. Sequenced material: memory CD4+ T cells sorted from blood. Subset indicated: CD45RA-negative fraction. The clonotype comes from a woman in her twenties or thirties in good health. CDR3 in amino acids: CASSKGQPYEQYF. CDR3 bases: TGCGCCAGCAGCAAGGGACAGCCCTACGAGCAGTACTTC.